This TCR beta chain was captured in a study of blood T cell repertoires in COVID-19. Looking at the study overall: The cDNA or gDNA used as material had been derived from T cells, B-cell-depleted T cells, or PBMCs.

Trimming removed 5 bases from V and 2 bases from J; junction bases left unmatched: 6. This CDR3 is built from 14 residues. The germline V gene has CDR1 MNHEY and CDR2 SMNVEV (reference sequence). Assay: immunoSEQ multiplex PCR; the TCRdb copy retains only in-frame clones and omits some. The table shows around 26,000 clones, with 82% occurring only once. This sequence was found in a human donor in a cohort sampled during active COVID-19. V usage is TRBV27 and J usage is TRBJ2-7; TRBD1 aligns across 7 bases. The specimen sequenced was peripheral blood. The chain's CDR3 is CASSPRQGTYEQYF. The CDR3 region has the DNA TGTGCCAGCAGTCCTAGACAGGGAACCTACGAGCAGTACTTC.